The 26 T cell receptor beta chains listed next were all sequenced from one sample in a study of OX40 agonist ivuxolimab in advanced cancers. Only in-frame clones appear in the TCRdb table, and some are missing; sequencing was by immunoSEQ multiplex PCR. The sample includes just over 50,000 clones, around 82% of them seen just once. The sequences come from CD4+ or CD8+ T cells sorted from blood, collected in a trial of the OX40 agonist ivuxolimab. The origin of the receptors is an adult with an advanced solid tumor such as melanoma, head and neck, liver or kidney cancer.

J is TRBJ1-5 and V is TRBV27; a weak D match, TRBD1 (5 bases). Trimming removed 4 bases from V and 1 base from J, with 8 bases in between. Germline CDR1 reads MNHEY; CDR2 reads SMNVEV (reference sequence). This CDR3 region has 14 residues. The CDR3 sequence is CASSSRDSNQPQHF. CDR3 DNA: TGTGCCAGCAGTTCCAGGGACAGCAATCAGCCCCAGCATTTT.

V gene TRBV18 combines with J gene TRBJ2-7, with 7 bases fitting TRBD2. This CDR3 comprises 14 residues. V was pared by 3 bases and J by 2 bases, with 4 bases of the junction left unmatched. The germline V gene encodes CDR1 KGHSH and CDR2 LQKENI. CDR3 in amino acids: CASSPTGLPYEQYF. The CDR3 DNA is TGTGCCAGCTCACCGACGGGACTACCCTACGAGCAGTACTTC.

The chain combines TRBV7-3 with TRBJ2-2; D uncertain. The CDR3 is made up of 14 amino acids. Trimming cost V 2 bases and J 3 bases, with 7 bases left between them. The germline gives CDR1 SGHTA, CDR2 FQGTGA. CDR3 coding DNA: TGTGCCAGCAGCTTAGGACGGGACACCGGGGAGCTGTTTTTT. Translating it yields CASSLGRDTGELFF.

The chain uses TRBV6-1 and TRBJ1-2; no clear D gene. The CDR3 has 15 residues. Germline V gene data show CDR1 as MNHNS and CDR2 as SASEGT. Trimming removed 6 bases at V and 1 base at J, with 15 bases between. CDR3 region: CASRGGEVRNYGYTF. The CDR3, as DNA: TGTGCCAGCAGGGGCGGGGAGGTCCGTAACTATGGCTACACCTTC.

This rearrangement joins TRBV5-1 to TRBJ2-1; 7 positions match TRBD1. From germline, CDR1 is SGHRS and CDR2 YFSETQ. V was pared by 4 bases and J by 4 bases, with 11 bases of the junction left unmatched. The CDR3 totals 16 residues. The CDR3: CASSTGDSLFYNEQFF. Here the CDR3 DNA reads TGCGCCAGCAGCACCGGGGACAGCCTATTTTACAATGAGCAGTTCTTC.

CDR3 in amino acids: CASRLGMASGSTDTQYF. CDR3 bases: TGTGCCAGTAGATTGGGTATGGCTAGCGGGAGCACAGATACGCAGTATTTT. V is TRBV19 and J is TRBJ2-3, with 8 bases matching TRBD2. This CDR3 is 17 amino acids long. V gave up 6 bases and J gave up 0 bases; unmatched junction bases: 11. The germline V gene encodes CDR1 LNHDA and CDR2 SQIVND (reference sequence).

In this sample, this clone turned up a few times. The chain has TRBV2 and TRBJ1-5, with TRBD1 matching over 10 bases. The V segment lost 3 bases and the J segment 8 bases; nucleotides outside the gene matches: 7. Germline V lookup: CDR1 SNHLY, CDR2 FYNNEI. The CDR3 contains 15 residues. The CDR3 sequence: CASSDRGTGAEPQHF. DNA for the CDR3: TGTGCCAGCAGTGATAGGGGGACAGGGGCCGAGCCCCAGCATTTT.

In DNA form, the CDR3 reads TGTGCCAGCCGCTGGATGGGGGGGGAGACCCAGTACTTC. Protein product: CASRWMGGETQYF. The rearrangement joins TRBV5-8 to TRBJ2-5; the match to TRBD2 covers 7 bases. Germline CDR1 and CDR2: SGHTS and YDEGEE. The CDR3 loop spans 13 amino acids. The trim removed 7 bases at V and 5 bases at J, leaving 8 bases unmatched. Variable domain in full (rest from reference TRBV5-8 and TRBJ2-5): EAGVTQSPTHLIKTRGQQATLRCSPISGHTSVYWYQQALGLGLQFLLWYDEGEERNRGNFPPRFSGRQFPNYSSELNVNALELEDSALYLCASRWMGGETQYFGPGTRLLVL.

This clone has a single count. This chain links TRBV19 with TRBJ1-5; 7 bases map to TRBD1. The CDR3 is 14 residues long. The J segment lost 5 bases and the V segment lost 9 bases, leaving 10 bases of the junction unmatched. CDR1 is LNHDA and CDR2 is SQIVND in the germline V gene (reference sequence). The CDR3 here is CASGWGQTHQPQHF. The CDR3 coding sequence is TGTGCCAGCGGGTGGGGACAGACACATCAGCCCCAGCATTTT.

This clone was detected only once. This chain uses TRBV10-2 with TRBJ2-7; 10 nucleotides match TRBD2. The length of the CDR3 is 13 residues. Germline CDR1 reads WSHSY; CDR2 reads SAAADI. After removal of 10 bases from V and 3 bases from J, the junction contained 6 bases not matched to a gene. The CDR3 loop is CATRLAGDYEQYF. The CDR3 DNA sequence: TGCGCCACCCGACTAGCGGGTGACTACGAGCAGTACTTC.

J is TRBJ1-3 and V is TRBV11-3; possible D gene TRBD1, 5 bases. Germline CDR1 reads SGHNT; CDR2 reads YENEEA. This CDR3 region has 14 residues. V gave up 3 bases and J gave up 4 bases, with 10 bases separating them. The CDR3 loop is CASSLKGSGNTIYF. CDR3 bases: TGTGCCAGCAGCTTGAAGGGGAGCGGAAACACCATATATTTT.

The count of this clone is one. This sequence joins TRBV18 and TRBJ2-7; 7 nucleotides match TRBD2. J was trimmed by 7 bases and V by 3 bases; bases with no gene match: 6. Germline loops: CDR1 KGHSH, CDR2 LQKENI. This CDR3 contains 13 residues. CDR3 amino acids: CASSPPGGGEQYF. CDR3 DNA sequence: TGTGCCAGCTCACCCCCGGGAGGAGGAGAGCAGTACTTC.

V and J are TRBV7-3 and TRBJ2-4, with D possibly being TRBD2 (5 bases). The V end lost 2 bases, the J end lost 9 bases, and 11 bases lay between the germline ends. The CDR3 covers 13 residues. Germline V gene sequence: CDR1 SGHTA, CDR2 FQGTGA. The CDR3 DNA reads TGTGCCAGCAGCTTAGCGGTTGGAGGCATTCAGTACTTC. Protein sequence: CASSLAVGGIQYF.

J is TRBJ1-1 and V is TRBV6-5; D uncertain. Germline V gives CDR1 MNHEY, CDR2 SVGAGI. Trimming took off 6 bases at V and 1 base at J, with 9 bases between the two ends. The CDR3 length is 13 residues. This chain's CDR3 is CASRNQANTEAFF. The CDR3 region has the DNA TGTGCCAGCAGGAACCAGGCGAACACTGAAGCTTTCTTT.

The rearrangement uses TRBV15 and TRBJ2-3; 11 nucleotides match TRBD2. The length of the CDR3 is 17 residues. Germline loops: CDR1 LNHNV, CDR2 YYDKDF (reference sequence). After removal of 0 bases from V and 9 bases from J, the junction contained 11 bases not matched to a gene. The CDR3 spells CATSRDRSGGVQGTQYF. The CDR3 region has the DNA TGTGCCACCAGCAGAGATCGTAGCGGGGGGGTACAAGGCACGCAGTATTTT.

The sample holds a few counts of this clone. This chain joins TRBV19 and TRBJ2-2, with 10 bases matching TRBD1. Per the germline V gene, CDR1 is LNHDA and CDR2 is SQIVND (reference sequence). CDR3 size: 15 residues. J lost 6 bases, V lost 6 bases, and 7 bases had no gene match. CDR3 DNA: TGTGCCAGTAGCTCCGGGACAGGGGTGTCCGGGGAGCTGTTTTTT. As protein: CASSSGTGVSGELFF. Combining the CDR3 with reference TRBV19 and TRBJ2-2 gives the whole variable domain DGGITQSPKYLFRKEGQNVTLSCEQNLNHDAMYWYRQDPGQGLRLIYYSQIVNDFQKGDIAEGYSVSREKKESFPLTVTSAQKNPTAFYLCASSSGTGVSGELFFGEGSRLTVL.

The CDR3 coding sequence is TGTGCCAGTAGTCAGGGTAGGGTAGAGACCCAGTACTTC. Amino acid sequence: CASSQGRVETQYF. The chain carries TRBV19 and TRBJ2-5, with a weak D call TRBD1 (5 bases). The CDR3 is 13 amino acids. CDR1 and CDR2 from the germline V gene are LNHDA and SQIVND (reference sequence). V was clipped by 5 bases and J by 4 bases, with 11 bases between them.

The chain uses TRBV5-1 and TRBJ2-5; D ambiguous. This CDR3 region has 15 residues. CDR1 SGHRS and CDR2 YFSETQ come from the germline V gene. Between the trimmed V and J ends, which lost 6 bases and 1 base, there was a span of 16 bases. CDR3: CASKGVWGTQETQYF. The CDR3 nucleotides read TGCGCCAGCAAGGGTGTGTGGGGTACCCAAGAGACCCAGTACTTC.

The chain is built from TRBV4-1 and TRBJ2-6; 12 bases are a match to TRBD2. The J segment lost 4 bases and the V segment lost 4 bases, leaving 5 bases of the junction unmatched. The length of the CDR3 is 17 residues. Germline-derived CDR1 and CDR2 are MGHRA and YSYEKL. The CDR3 DNA is TGCGCCAGCAGCCGGCTAGCGGGGGGGCTCGGGGCCAACGTCCTGACTTTC. Translation: CASSRLAGGLGANVLTF.

The chain is built from TRBV6-5 and TRBJ2-7; the D is unclear. Trimming took 6 bases from V and 3 from J, leaving 12 bases between them. Germline V gives CDR1 MNHEY, CDR2 SVGAGI. The length of the CDR3 is 13 residues. CDR3 bases: TGTGCCAGCAGCCACCTGACGGACTACGAGCAGTACTTC. The encoded protein is CASSHLTDYEQYF.

V usage is TRBV6-5 and J usage is TRBJ1-2; TRBD1 agrees at 7 bases. Germline V gene lookup returns CDR1 MNHEY and CDR2 SVGAGI. The CDR3 has 15 amino acids. J gave up 8 bases and V 5 bases, and 14 bases lay outside the gene matches. CDR3 region: CASSPRQGSWGGYTF. For the CDR3, the DNA is TGTGCCAGCAGTCCTCGACAGGGTAGTTGGGGGGGCTACACCTTC.

V and J are TRBV6-5 and TRBJ2-1, with a tentative D call TRBD1 (6 bases). CDR3 size: 13 residues. V was clipped by 4 bases and J by 8 bases, with 12 bases between them. The V gene's germline CDR1 is MNHEY and CDR2 SVGAGI. For the CDR3, the DNA is TGTGCCAGCAGTTCCACAGGGTATGATGAGCAGTTCTTC. Protein product: CASSSTGYDEQFF.

This rearrangement joins TRBV2 to TRBJ1-1; TRBD1 matches 8 bases. CDR1 is SNHLY and CDR2 is FYNNEI in the germline V gene. The CDR3 has 12 residues. V lost 4 bases to trimming and J lost 11 bases; unmatched junction nucleotides: 6. CDR3 in DNA: TGTGCCAGCAGTGTACAGGGGGTAGACGCTTTCTTT. It codes for CASSVQGVDAFF. Complete variable domain (other parts from reference TRBV2 and TRBJ1-1): EPEVTQTPSHQVTQMGQEVILRCVPISNHLYFYWYRQILGQKVEFLVSFYNNEISEKSEIFDDQFSVERPDGSNFTLKIRSTKLEDSAMYFCASSVQGVDAFFGQGTRLTVV.

V and J are TRBV12-1 and TRBJ2-7; TRBD1, as called in the table, went unchecked against the DNA. TRBV12-1 is recorded as a pseudogene. The CDR3 has 11 amino acids. For the CDR3, the DNA is TGTGCCAGCAGCCCCGACAACGAGCAGTACTTC. Translation: CASSPDNEQYF.

The V gene is TRBV7-9, the J gene TRBJ2-7; TRBD2 might be the D (6 bases). V shed 5 bases and J shed 9 bases, with 20 bases lying between them. The CDR3 length is 14 residues. CDR1 and CDR2 (germline): SEHNR, FQNEAQ (reference sequence). CDR3: CASSQGGDGLAQYF. In DNA form, the CDR3 reads TGTGCCAGCAGCCAAGGAGGGGACGGGCTTGCGCAGTACTTC. The entire variable domain, with the rest obtained from reference TRBV7-9 and TRBJ2-7, is as follows: DTGVSQNPRHKITKRGQNVTFRCDPISEHNRLYWYRQTLGQGPEFLTYFQNEAQLEKSRLLSDRFSAERPKGSFSTLEIQRTEQGDSAMYLCASSQGGDGLAQYFGPGTRLTVT.

V is TRBV5-1 and J is TRBJ2-5; TRBD1 or TRBD2 may be the D gene (6 bases each). Trimming took 7 bases from V and 5 from J, leaving 15 bases between them. This CDR3 spans 13 amino acids. Germline V lookup: CDR1 SGHRS, CDR2 YFSETQ. The DNA for the CDR3 is TGCGCCAGCGGCCTCGGGGGCTCCGAGACCCAGTACTTC. Protein product: CASGLGGSETQYF.